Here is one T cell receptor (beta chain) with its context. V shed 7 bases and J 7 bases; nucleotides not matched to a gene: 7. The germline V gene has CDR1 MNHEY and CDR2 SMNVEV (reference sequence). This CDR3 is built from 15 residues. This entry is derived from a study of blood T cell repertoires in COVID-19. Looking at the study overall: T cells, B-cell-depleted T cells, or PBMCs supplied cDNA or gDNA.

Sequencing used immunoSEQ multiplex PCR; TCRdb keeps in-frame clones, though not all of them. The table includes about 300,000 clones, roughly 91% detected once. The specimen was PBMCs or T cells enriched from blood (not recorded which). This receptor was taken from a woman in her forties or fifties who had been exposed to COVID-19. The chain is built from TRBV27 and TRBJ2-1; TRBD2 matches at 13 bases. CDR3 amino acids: CASTSGTSGVNEQFF. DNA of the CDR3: TGTGCCAGCACTTCGGGGACTAGCGGGGTTAATGAGCAGTTCTTC.